Presented here are 31 T cell receptor beta chains from one specimen sequenced in a study of cytomegalovirus exposure and HLA in healthy donors. The PCR used 60 Vbeta and 13 Jbeta primers. Assay used: immunoSEQ multiplex PCR; TCRdb lists only in-frame clones, some missing. The sample lists approximately 160,000 clones, approximately 67% occurring once. Sequenced input: PBMCs. The source is a woman under 30 in good health and CMV-seropositive.

This clone showed up just a few times. This chain connects TRBV7-9 to TRBJ2-3, with 12 nucleotides matching TRBD2. J was trimmed by 4 bases and V by 5 bases; bases with no gene match: 13. CDR1 SEHNR and CDR2 FQNEAQ come from the germline V gene (reference sequence). The CDR3 runs 18 residues. The CDR3 spells CASSRRLAGVLSADTQYF. In nucleotides, the CDR3 is TGTGCCAGCAGCCGTAGACTAGCGGGAGTATTATCGGCAGATACGCAGTATTTT. The full variable domain, with the rest looked up from reference TRBV7-9 and TRBJ2-3, is DTGVSQNPRHKITKRGQNVTFRCDPISEHNRLYWYRQTLGQGPEFLTYFQNEAQLEKSRLLSDRFSAERPKGSFSTLEIQRTEQGDSAMYLCASSRRLAGVLSADTQYFGPGTRLTVL.

The chain's CDR3 is CSVTSGPYNEQFF. The CDR3 region has the DNA TGCAGCGTGACAAGCGGCCCCTACAATGAGCAGTTCTTC. V gene TRBV29-1 combines with J gene TRBJ2-1, with D perhaps matching TRBD2 (5 bases). The V gene lost 6 bases and the J gene lost 2 bases, with 11 bases spanning the gap. The germline V gene has CDR1 SQVTM and CDR2 ANQGSEA. The CDR3 covers 13 residues.

The chain uses TRBV5-1 and TRBJ2-1; D may be TRBD2 (6 bases). Germline V CDR1 and CDR2: SGHRS, YFSETQ. The V end lost 0 bases, the J end lost 8 bases, and 15 bases lay between the germline ends. CDR3 length: 15 residues. CDR3 nucleotides: TGCGCCAGCAGCTTGGCGACCAGTTCGGGGGATGAGCAGTTCTTC. Amino acids: CASSLATSSGDEQFF.

This sequence joins TRBV2 and TRBJ2-3; D ambiguous. V was clipped by 8 bases and J by 2 bases, with 8 bases between them. The CDR3 spans 12 residues. CDR1 is SNHLY, CDR2 FYNNEI, per germline. CDR3 nucleotides: TGTGCCAGCTTCTATACCACAGATACGCAGTATTTT. Its translation is CASFYTTDTQYF. The variable domain in full, with the rest retrieved from reference TRBV2 and TRBJ2-3, is EPEVTQTPSHQVTQMGQEVILRCVPISNHLYFYWYRQILGQKVEFLVSFYNNEISEKSEIFDDQFSVERPDGSNFTLKIRSTKLEDSAMYFCASFYTTDTQYFGPGTRLTVL.

The rearrangement joins TRBV6-1 to TRBJ2-5, with a tentative D call TRBD1 (6 bases). TRBJ2-7 matches the DNA end more closely, so the J call is doubtful. Per the germline V gene, CDR1 is MNHNS and CDR2 is SASEGT. The CDR3 is made up of 16 amino acids. The CDR3 is CASSEALQTGTYEQYF. The CDR3 DNA reads as TGTGCCAGCAGTGAAGCGCTTCAAACAGGGACCTACGAGCAGTACTTC.

The chain employs TRBV4-1 and TRBJ2-3; D might be TRBD2 (5 bases). Per germline, CDR1 MGHRA and CDR2 YSYEKL. V lost 4 bases and J lost 5, with 16 bases in between. This CDR3 is built from 15 residues. CDR3 in amino acids: CASSPPRLRGDTQYF. DNA of the CDR3: TGCGCCAGCAGCCCACCACGGCTTCGGGGAGATACGCAGTATTTT.

This clone showed up just a few times. This sequence joins TRBV7-3 and TRBJ2-1; no firm D call. Trimming shortened V by 5 bases and J by 0 bases, and 8 bases separated the two germline ends. The CDR3 loop spans 14 amino acids. CDR1 SGHTA and CDR2 FQGTGA come from the germline V gene. CDR3 protein: CASSRPGSYNEQFF. The CDR3 coding sequence is TGTGCCAGCAGCCGACCGGGCTCCTACAATGAGCAGTTCTTC.

The rearrangement uses TRBV28 and TRBJ2-5; D gene unclear. The CDR3 consists of 16 residues. CDR1 and CDR2 (germline): MDHEN, SYDVKM. Trimming stripped 6 bases from V and 1 base from J, with 18 bases between. DNA for the CDR3: TGTGCCAGCAGCTATCCCCCCCCGGTATTCCAAGAGACCCAGTACTTC. Its protein product is CASSYPPPVFQETQYF.

This clone was picked up a small number of times. CDR3 sequence reads: CAIGRGSSYEQYF. The CDR3 DNA sequence: TGTGCTATCGGGCGGGGCAGCTCCTACGAGCAGTACTTC. This rearrangement joins TRBV12-5 to TRBJ2-7; maybe TRBD2 (6 bases). Germline CDR1 LGHNT, CDR2 FRNRAP. The V end lost 10 bases, the J end lost 0 bases, and 13 bases lay between the germline ends. CDR3 size: 13 residues.

This chain links TRBV28 with TRBJ2-4, with TRBD1 as a possible D gene (5 bases). V dropped 1 base and J dropped 7 bases, with 14 bases sitting between them. The CDR3 is 15 residues long. Per germline, CDR1 MDHEN and CDR2 SYDVKM. The CDR3 sequence: CASSLSKGPWNIQYF. In DNA form, the CDR3 reads TGTGCCAGCAGTTTATCGAAGGGGCCCTGGAACATTCAGTACTTC.

The chain recombines TRBV5-1 with TRBJ2-2; the match to TRBD1 covers 11 bases. Trimming at V came to 4 bases and at J to 5 bases, leaving 4 bases not matched to a gene. Germline lookup yields CDR1 SGHRS and CDR2 YFSETQ. The CDR3 is 15 residues long. In DNA, the CDR3 is TGCGCCAGCAGCGCTGGACAGGGGGCTACCGGGGAGCTGTTTTTT. Amino acid sequence: CASSAGQGATGELFF. Drawing the rest from reference TRBV5-1 and TRBJ2-2, the complete variable domain is KAGVTQTPRYLIKTRGQQVTLSCSPISGHRSVSWYQQTPGQGLQFLFEYFSETQRNKGNFPGRFSGRQFSNSRSEMNVSTLELGDSALYLCASSAGQGATGELFFGEGSRLTVL.

A few counts support this clone. This CDR3 reads CASGTGYSGANVLTF. The CDR3 DNA reads TGTGCCAGCGGGACAGGGTACTCTGGGGCCAACGTCCTGACTTTC. The J gene is TRBJ2-6, the V gene TRBV5-4; TRBD1 agrees at 9 bases. From germline, CDR1 is SGHNT and CDR2 YYREEE (reference sequence). The V segment lost 7 bases and the J segment 0 bases; nucleotides outside the gene matches: 2. This CDR3 has 15 amino acids.

V is TRBV6-5 and J is TRBJ2-3, with 7 nucleotides matching TRBD1. Germline V gene data show CDR1 as MNHEY and CDR2 as SVGAGI. The CDR3 is 15 amino acids. With 4 bases clipped from V and 1 base from J, the junction kept 5 bases outside the gene matches. The CDR3 protein is CASSSTGAGTDTQYF. CDR3 sequence (DNA): TGTGCCAGCAGTTCCACAGGGGCAGGCACAGATACGCAGTATTTT.

The chain links TRBV19 to TRBJ2-5; tentative D call: TRBD2 (5 bases). CDR3 size: 13 residues. V lost 2 bases and J lost 5, with 9 bases in between. CDR1 is LNHDA, CDR2 SQIVND, per germline (reference sequence). DNA for the CDR3: TGTGCCAGTAGTATACCCGGGATTGAGACCCAGTACTTC. Residues: CASSIPGIETQYF.

This rearrangement joins TRBV7-8 to TRBJ2-2, with D possibly TRBD1 on 6 matching bases. Trimming removed 1 base at V and 1 base at J, with 16 bases between. This CDR3 is 18 amino acids long. CDR1 is SGHVS and CDR2 is FQNEAQ in the germline V gene. CDR3 coding DNA: TGTGCCAGCAGCTTAGTTTTCCCAGGACAGTTGAACACCGGGGAGCTGTTTTTT. It encodes CASSLVFPGQLNTGELFF.

The chain uses TRBV18 and TRBJ2-1; D perhaps matches TRBD2 (6 bases). The germline V and J ends were trimmed by 0 bases and 6 bases, with 12 bases remaining between them. Per the germline V gene, CDR1 is KGHSH and CDR2 is LQKENI. The length of the CDR3 is 15 residues. CDR3 nucleotides: TGTGCCAGCTCACCACCGGGGGGTCCTTCCAATGAGCAGTTCTTC. It specifies CASSPPGGPSNEQFF.

The chain combines TRBV7-9 with TRBJ2-3, with 9 positions matching TRBD2. The CDR3 is made up of 17 amino acids. V dropped 5 bases and J dropped 2; count of bases not matched to a gene: 11. Germline-derived CDR1 and CDR2 are SEHNR and FQNEAQ (reference sequence). The CDR3 is CASSPWTLAGDTDTQYF. For the CDR3, the DNA is TGTGCCAGCAGCCCATGGACATTAGCGGGGGACACAGATACGCAGTATTTT.

The genes are TRBV7-9 and TRBJ1-1; a possible D gene is TRBD1 (5 bases). V was trimmed by 5 bases and J by 4 bases, leaving 23 bases between them. This CDR3 contains 17 residues. Germline V gene lookup returns CDR1 SEHNR and CDR2 FQNEAQ (reference sequence). In nucleotides, the CDR3 is TGTGCCAGCAGCCCGCCCGGGACTAAATTGGGTGTCACTGAAGCTTTCTTT. Encoded protein: CASSPPGTKLGVTEAFF. Supplemented by reference TRBV7-9 and TRBJ1-1, the full variable domain reads DTGVSQNPRHKITKRGQNVTFRCDPISEHNRLYWYRQTLGQGPEFLTYFQNEAQLEKSRLLSDRFSAERPKGSFSTLEIQRTEQGDSAMYLCASSPPGTKLGVTEAFFGQGTRLTVV.

This clone was counted between two and nine times. The chain is built from TRBV27 and TRBJ1-2; D unclear. The CDR3 spans 14 residues. The germline V and J ends were trimmed by 4 bases and 8 bases, with 17 bases remaining between them. The V gene's germline CDR1 is MNHEY and CDR2 SMNVEV (reference sequence). The CDR3 protein is CASSYWIRRKGYTF. The CDR3 nucleotides read TGTGCCAGCAGTTACTGGATTAGGAGGAAAGGCTACACCTTC.

The table lists this clone with a few counts. The J gene is TRBJ1-1, the V gene TRBV19, with D possibly matching TRBD1 (6 bases). The germline V gene encodes CDR1 LNHDA and CDR2 SQIVND (reference sequence). V lost 3 bases to trimming and J lost 1 base, with 9 bases between them. This CDR3 region has 14 residues. The CDR3 DNA follows: TGTGCCAGTAGTATGGACAGACGGAACACTGAAGCTTTCTTT. Its translation: CASSMDRRNTEAFF.

The chain couples TRBV28 to TRBJ2-5; TRBD1 agrees at 10 bases. CDR3 size: 16 residues. CDR1 and CDR2 (germline): MDHEN, SYDVKM. Unmatched junction bases numbered 11, after V lost 5 bases and J lost 5 bases. In nucleotides, the CDR3 is TGTGCCAGCAGTCCGGGGGACAGGGGCATGGTGGAGACCCAGTACTTC. As protein: CASSPGDRGMVETQYF.

The rearrangement uses TRBV19 and TRBJ2-7, with 7 bases fitting TRBD2. The V and J ends lost 5 bases and 3 bases, in that order; junction bases with no gene match: 10. CDR3 length equals 15 residues. In germline, CDR1 is LNHDA, CDR2 SQIVND (reference sequence). CDR3 sequence reads: CASSPGGGNFYEQYF. The CDR3 nucleotides read TGTGCCAGTAGTCCGGGAGGAGGGAACTTCTACGAGCAGTACTTC.

The rearrangement links TRBV27 to TRBJ1-6; TRBD1 might be the D (5 bases). The CDR3 length is 19 residues. Germline values: CDR1 MNHEY, CDR2 SMNVEV (reference sequence). Trimming shortened V by 2 bases and J by 4 bases, and 21 bases separated the two germline ends. The CDR3 protein is CASSLVIPRGETYNSPLHF. Here the CDR3 DNA reads TGTGCCAGCAGTTTAGTTATCCCCCGGGGGGAAACTTATAATTCACCCCTCCACTTT.

The chain combines TRBV27 with TRBJ1-1; 8 nucleotides match TRBD1. There are 13 residues in the CDR3. V trimming: 5 bases; J trimming: 3 bases; junction bases outside the gene matches: 2. Germline V CDR1 and CDR2: MNHEY, SMNVEV (reference sequence). The CDR3 here is CASSRRGHTEAFF. The CDR3 coding sequence is TGTGCCAGCAGTCGCAGGGGGCACACTGAAGCTTTCTTT.

V and J are TRBV2 and TRBJ2-3, with 10 bases lining up with TRBD2. The CDR3 has 16 amino acids. Germline V gene data show CDR1 as SNHLY and CDR2 as FYNNEI. V shed 2 bases, J shed 4 bases, and the junction held 6 bases outside the gene matches. The CDR3 nucleotides are TGTGCCAGCAGTGAACAAAGCGGGAGGGGGGCAGATACGCAGTATTTT. Translation: CASSEQSGRGADTQYF.

J is TRBJ2-7 and V is TRBV10-3; 13 bases are shared with TRBD2. The CDR3 is made up of 16 amino acids. Per the germline V gene, CDR1 is ENHRY and CDR2 is SYGVKD. The V segment lost 8 bases and the J segment 3 bases; nucleotides outside the gene matches: 10. The CDR3 DNA reads TGTGCCATCGGTACTAGCGGGAGGGTCCGTCGCTACGAGCAGTACTTC. Protein sequence: CAIGTSGRVRRYEQYF.

This clone has only a few counts. V gene TRBV30 combines with J gene TRBJ1-5; a possible D gene is TRBD1 (6 bases). V was cut by 4 bases and J by 2 bases, with 9 bases left in between. CDR3 length: 13 amino acids. Germline V gives CDR1 GTSNPN, CDR2 SVGIG (reference sequence). The CDR3 here is CAWTGAGNQPQHF. CDR3 sequence (DNA): TGTGCCTGGACAGGGGCAGGCAATCAGCCCCAGCATTTT.

The gene calls are TRBV21-1 and TRBJ2-1; TRBD1, as called in the table, went unchecked against the DNA. TRBV21-1 is designated a pseudogene. The CDR3 consists of 15 residues. CDR3 DNA sequence: TGTGCCAGCAGCAAAGAACGACAACAGGGGGATGAGTGGTTCTTC. Its protein is CASSKERQQGDEWFF.

This clone was seen just once. The chain's CDR3 is CASSLGGGTDTQYF. In DNA form, the CDR3 reads TGTGCCAGCAGTCTCGGGGGGGGCACAGATACGCAGTATTTT. The rearrangement links TRBV6-5 to TRBJ2-3, with 8 bases identical to TRBD2. The CDR3 sequence is 14 residues long. With 5 bases clipped from V and 1 base from J, the junction kept 2 bases outside the gene matches. CDR1 is MNHEY, CDR2 SVGAGI, per germline.

This clone was detected only a few times. The same CDR3 can be traced to other DNA sequences in this sample. The genes are TRBV10-1 and TRBJ2-7; D not certain. The CDR3 length is 12 residues. Germline values: CDR1 WNHNN, CDR2 SYGVQD (reference sequence). V lost 3 bases and J 1 base, leaving 4 bases between the germline ends. The CDR3 loop reads CASSDYSYEQYF. As DNA, the CDR3 is TGCGCCAGCAGTGATTATTCCTACGAGCAGTACTTC.

This chain links TRBV7-3 with TRBJ2-1; the match to TRBD2 covers 15 bases. Germline lookup yields CDR1 SGHTA and CDR2 FQGTGA. The CDR3 has 15 residues. Germline trimming cut 4 bases from V and 10 bases from J; bases unmatched to any gene: 5. The CDR3 here is CASSSGLAGGGEQFF. The CDR3 nucleotides are TGTGCCAGCAGCTCGGGACTAGCGGGAGGCGGGGAGCAGTTCTTC.